This T cell receptor (beta chain) came from a study of CD8 T cells in ankylosing spondylitis (dated by TCRdb to 2016 to 2017). Regarding the study in general: The study set out to find disease-linked TCR variants by profiling T cell receptor beta repertoires in ankylosing spondylitis patients and healthy donors. The full study cohort comprised 20 to 25 ankylosing spondylitis patients and about 110 healthy donors. Samples of peripheral blood were taken, and for ankylosing spondylitis patients, synovial fluid was collected as well. What the study reported, not specific to this receptor: The disease-linked clones had a CD8+ phenotype and were found at relatively low frequencies in peripheral blood. The disease-linked clones were reported to be significantly enriched in matched synovial fluid samples from ankylosing spondylitis patients. Some TCR beta motif variants had previously been reported in synovial fluid and blood of reactive arthritis patients, which suggested common disease-initiation mechanisms. Blood from ankylosing spondylitis patients appeared to be characterized by a TCR beta motif made up of several highly homologous amino acid variants.

The run used an Illumina HiSeq 2500. Quantitative 5'-RACE with molecular barcodes was the method used to prepare the TCR beta libraries. In the authors' own workflow: To identify disease-linked TCR variants, a new computational method was used, one built on a probabilistic model of VDJ rearrangement. TCRdb reprocessing: public reads trimmed at Q25 with fastp, clones called with MiXCR, in-frame beta chains kept. Rows matching on CDR3 protein sequence are summarized as one entry with the most common DNA and genes. The V and J calls were not made by the authors but by TCRdb's processing. Present in this sample are around 890,000 distinct CDR3 sequences, about 10% of which were seen just once. Under 0.6% of the sample is in the top ten clones. The germline V gene (reference sequence) yields SGHNT for CDR1 and YYREEE for CDR2. There are 14 amino acids in the CDR3, from cysteine to phenylalanine inclusive. The CDR3 DNA has 42 bases and is translated from base 1. The V end loses 4 bases and the J end loses 2 bases, and a stretch of 12 bases separates them.

This clonotype was detected a few times. Its specific antigen is unknown. Nothing much larger sits one base from this clone, and base qualities are not available. The TCR comes from a male donor with ankylosing spondylitis. The rearranged segments are TRBV5-4 and TRBJ1-2; the D gene identity is not certain. The sample consisted of blood, either unsorted or a sorted T cell fraction (not recorded which). The CDR3 in this case is CASSPELANYGYTF. The sequence in DNA is TGTGCCAGCAGCCCGGAGCTCGCCAACTATGGCTACACCTTC.